This TCR beta chain was documented in a study of T cells in Graves' hyperthyroidism and ophthalmopathy (dated by TCRdb to the late 2010s). Regarding the complete study: Peripheral blood samples were taken at initial diagnosis, before any treatment was given. A discovery cohort of roughly 96 patients, about 44 with Graves' ophthalmopathy and roughly 59 with stable Graves' hyperthyroidism, was used to find distinguishing TCR V-J signatures. Prospective prediction of ophthalmopathy was tested in an independent validation cohort of 18 to 20 hyperthyroidism patients and some 17 patients who later progressed to ophthalmopathy. The 100 discovery patients were divided at random into training and test sets in a 7:3 ratio. In addition, the study compared T-cell repertoires in thyroid tissue and in blood from several Graves' hyperthyroidism patients. Following sampling, methimazole starting at 30 mg daily was given to hyperthyroidism patients, and high-dose intravenous methylprednisolone was given to ophthalmopathy patients. The paper reports TCR Vbeta CDR3 sequencing of about 140 peripheral blood samples: some 41 ophthalmopathy, approximately 74 hyperthyroidism and approximately 17 progressor patients.

Spanning cysteine to phenylalanine, the CDR3 consists of 13 amino acids. Just the 39-base CDR3 DNA is kept, in frame starting at base 1. Reading the germline V gene gives CDR1 SGHNT and CDR2 YENEEA. A patient counted as having stable Graves' hyperthyroidism if no progression to ophthalmopathy occurred over 18 months of follow-up. The hyperthyroidism patients were between 18 and 65 years old and newly diagnosed, with a disease duration of less than 2 months. The study excluded patients with uncontrolled infections, other autoimmune diseases, pregnancy or lactation. Diagnoses were established on the basis of clinical symptoms, serum thyroxine and TRAb, thyroid ultrasound, and orbital computed tomography. PBMCs were separated from roughly 10 ml of fresh peripheral blood using Ficoll-Paque density gradient centrifugation. Total RNA was extracted using Trizol reagent, and RNA quality was assessed on an Agilent 2100 Bioanalyzer.

The study at large found these results: A model built on a 13 V-J signature distinguished ophthalmopathy from stable hyperthyroidism, reaching around 90% sensitivity and approximately 81% specificity in cross-validation and 80%/75% in testing. Sample size was not statistically predetermined, and investigators were not blinded to group allocation. In validation, the model predicted progression to ophthalmopathy with 55% to 71% sensitivity and 72% to 75% specificity, a median of about six months before onset. Most expanded thyroid clonotypes (frequency above 0.001) were also detected in blood, suggesting blood repertoires may reflect thyroid immune responses.

As regards this clonotype: The antigen it recognizes is unknown. An end of the junction differs from the germline gene, which may be a read error.

TCR beta CDR3 regions were amplified from RNA transcripts. The first round of RT-PCR for the TCR CDR3 was performed with the HTBI primer set and the Qiagen OneStep RT-PCR kit. Libraries were constructed in a second round of multiplex PCR, after which size selection and purification were performed. Libraries were sequenced paired-end with 100 bp reads on an Illumina HiSeq2000. In the original analysis: SOAPnuke was used to process the raw data, removing reads that contained adapters or uncalled bases, had a mean Phred below 15, or lacked an exact match to the constant primer or identifier. COPE v1.2.5 was used to merge high-quality paired reads, and clonotypes were defined as unique nucleotide sequences. MiTCR v1.1 was used to align clonotypes to the IMGT TRBV, TRBD and TRBJ reference segments. The analysis included only V-J combinations with a frequency above 0.0001, which together covered over 98% of the repertoires. The TCS score was defined as F50 (clonal expansion) divided by E x V (chaos), with BLOSUM62-based TCRdist calculated between CDR3 peptides within each V-J. Welch's t-statistics and random forest reduced 450 to 600 V-J features to under 15, which were used in a naive Bayes classifier (R e1071). Clones were called with MiXCR by TCRdb after fastp trimmed the public reads at Q25, and only in-frame beta chains were retained. Rows are combined by CDR3 protein, so each entry shows the most common genes and DNA. The authors' filters were not applied to this entry. For this sample the table gives some 560,000 distinct CDR3 sequences, of which less than 20% were detected only once. The ten most abundant clones make up under 7.5% of the sample.

The rearranged chain carries TRBV11-3 and TRBJ2-2; the D call could be TRBD1 or TRBD2, with each sharing 6 bases. This receptor was obtained from a woman aged 25 to 39 with Graves' hyperthyroidism. The sequencing sample was made of blood. The nucleotides are TGTGCCGGCAGCTTAGGGGGGACCGGGGAGCTGTTTTTT. Its protein product is CAGSLGGTGELFF.